This T cell receptor beta chain was documented in a study of cytomegalovirus exposure and HLA in healthy donors. Study-wide background: Some 85 million unique TCRs, all from HLA-typed donors, were included in an early release of the data. Study results and caveats: In a later analysis, across HLA loci, associated TCR counts were highest for DRB1, lowest for HLA-C. Available immune exposure information was restricted to CMV serostatus only.

This clone was recorded a few times. Its antigen is undetermined. Trimming left V 0 bases short and J 1 base short, with 9 bases between. The CDR3 contains 15 residues. CDR1 and CDR2 (germline): MNHEY, SVGAGI. Researchers ran the PCR with 60 Vbeta and 13 Jbeta primers. Assay: immunoSEQ multiplex PCR; the TCRdb copy retains only in-frame clones and omits some. Of around 170,000 clones listed, about 80% are singletons. The gene calls are TRBV6-5 and TRBJ1-1; D remains ambiguous. The sample taken for sequencing was PBMCs. The sequence came from a man between 18 and 35 years old in good health and CMV-seronegative. The CDR3 region is CASSYSRLPNTEAFF. In DNA, the CDR3 is TGTGCCAGCAGTTACTCGAGGCTGCCGAACACTGAAGCTTTCTTT.